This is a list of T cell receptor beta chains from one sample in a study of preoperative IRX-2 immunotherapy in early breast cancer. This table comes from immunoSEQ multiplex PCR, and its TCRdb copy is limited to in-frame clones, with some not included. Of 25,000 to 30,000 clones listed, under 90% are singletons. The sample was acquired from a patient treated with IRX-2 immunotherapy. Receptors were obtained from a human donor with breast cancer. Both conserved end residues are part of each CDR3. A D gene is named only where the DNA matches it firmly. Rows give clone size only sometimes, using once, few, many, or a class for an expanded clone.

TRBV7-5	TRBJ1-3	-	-	TGTGCCAGCAGCTTAGGGCAGATCTCTGGAAACACCATATATTTT	CASSLGQISGNTIYF
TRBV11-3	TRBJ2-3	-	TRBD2	TGTGCCAGCAGCTCGAGGACTAGCGGGGGGGTTGGCACAGATACGCAGTATTTT	CASSSRTSGGVGTDTQYF
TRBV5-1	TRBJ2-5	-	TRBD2	TGCGCCAGCAGCTTAGTCGGACTAGCGGGGGGAGAGACCCAGTACTTC	CASSLVGLAGGETQYF
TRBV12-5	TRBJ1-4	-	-	TGTGCCAGCTCAGGGGCAAGTGAAAAACTGTTTTTT	CASSGASEKLFF
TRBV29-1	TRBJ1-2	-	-	TGCAGCGTTGTAGGCGAGAGACAGGCGGGGGGCTACACCTTC	CSVVGERQAGGYTF
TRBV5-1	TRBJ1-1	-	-	TGCGCCAGCAGCTTAGGTGGGAATCGGAACACTGAAGCTTTCTTT	CASSLGGNRNTEAFF
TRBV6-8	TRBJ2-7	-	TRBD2	TGTGCCATCAGCCCTTCGCGGGAGAAGGACGAGCAGTACTTC	CAISPSREKDEQYF
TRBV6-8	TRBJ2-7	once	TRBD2	TGTGCCAGCAGTTACCGCAGCGGGAGGGGGGGCTACGAGCAGTACTTC	CASSYRSGRGGYEQYF
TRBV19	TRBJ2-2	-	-	TGTGCCAGTAGTATAGCGGGGGAGGACACCGGGGAGCTGTTTTTT	CASSIAGEDTGELFF
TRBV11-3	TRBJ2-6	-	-	TGTGCCAGCAGCTCGAGAACAGGGACCGGGGCCAACGTCCTGACTTTC	CASSSRTGTGANVLTF
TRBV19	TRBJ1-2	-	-	TGTGCCAGTAGGAACACAGGGAACTATGGCTACACCTTC	CASRNTGNYGYTF
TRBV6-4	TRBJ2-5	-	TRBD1	TGTGCCAGCAGCTCGGGGACAGTATACCAAGAGACCCAGTACTTC	CASSSGTVYQETQYF
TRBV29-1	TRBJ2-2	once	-	TGCAGCGTTGAAGATAGGGGTTTTACCGGGGAGCTGTTTTTT	CSVEDRGFTGELFF
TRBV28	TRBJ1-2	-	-	TGTGCCAGCAGTTTGGAACAACACGGAGGCTACACCTTC	CASSLEQHGGYTF
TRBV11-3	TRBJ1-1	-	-	TGTGCCAGCAGCCGCGAGGGGGGAGGAGGCACTGAAGCTTTCTTT	CASSREGGGGTEAFF
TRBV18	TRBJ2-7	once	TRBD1	TGTGCCAGCTCACGATCCGGGACAGCCTCCTACGAGCAGTACTTC	CASSRSGTASYEQYF
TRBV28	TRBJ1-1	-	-	TGTGCCAGCAGTTTGCCGGGATTCACTGAAGCTTTCTTT	CASSLPGFTEAFF
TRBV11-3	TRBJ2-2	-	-	TGTGCCAGCAGCTTGATGCCTGCGGGTGTAGAGCTGTTTTTT	CASSLMPAGVELFF
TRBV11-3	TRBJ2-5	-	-	TGTGCCAGCAGCCTCTTTGGGCAGTCAGAGACCCAGTACTTC	CASSLFGQSETQYF
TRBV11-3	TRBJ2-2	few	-	TGTGCCAGCAGCTTGACCGGGGATAACACCGGGGAGCTGTTTTTT	CASSLTGDNTGELFF
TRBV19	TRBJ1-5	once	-	TGTGCCAGTACCCACCGGGGGTCCAGGGTCAATCAGCCCCAGCATTTT	CASTHRGSRVNQPQHF
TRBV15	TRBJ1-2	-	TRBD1	TGTGCCACCAAACGGACAGGGAAGAATCCGGGAGATGGCTACACCTTC	CATKRTGKNPGDGYTF